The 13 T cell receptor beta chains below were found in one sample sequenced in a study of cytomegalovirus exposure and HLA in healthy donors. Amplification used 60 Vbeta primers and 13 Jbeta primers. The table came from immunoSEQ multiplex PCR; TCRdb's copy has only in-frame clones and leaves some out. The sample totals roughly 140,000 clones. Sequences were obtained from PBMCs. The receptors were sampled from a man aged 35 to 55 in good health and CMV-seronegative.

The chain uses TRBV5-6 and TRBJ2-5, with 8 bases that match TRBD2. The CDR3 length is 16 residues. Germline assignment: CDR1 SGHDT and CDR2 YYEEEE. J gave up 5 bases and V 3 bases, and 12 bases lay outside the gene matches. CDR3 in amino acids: CASSSGRRGGSETQYF. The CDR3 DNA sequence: TGTGCCAGCAGCTCGGGCCGCCGGGGGGGATCTGAGACCCAGTACTTC.

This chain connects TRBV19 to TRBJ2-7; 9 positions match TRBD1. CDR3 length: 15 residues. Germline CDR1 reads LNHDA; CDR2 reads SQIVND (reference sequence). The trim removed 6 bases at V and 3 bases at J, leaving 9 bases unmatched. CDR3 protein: CASRISGTGFYEQYF. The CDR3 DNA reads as TGTGCCAGTAGAATCTCCGGGACAGGGTTCTACGAGCAGTACTTC. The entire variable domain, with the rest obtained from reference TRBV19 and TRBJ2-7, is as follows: DGGITQSPKYLFRKEGQNVTLSCEQNLNHDAMYWYRQDPGQGLRLIYYSQIVNDFQKGDIAEGYSVSREKKESFPLTVTSAQKNPTAFYLCASRISGTGFYEQYFGPGTRLTVT.

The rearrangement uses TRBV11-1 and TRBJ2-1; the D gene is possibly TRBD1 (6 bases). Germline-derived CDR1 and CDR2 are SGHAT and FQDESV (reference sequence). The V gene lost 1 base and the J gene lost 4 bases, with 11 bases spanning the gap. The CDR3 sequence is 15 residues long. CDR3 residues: CASSLDGGQYNEQFF. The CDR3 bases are TGTGCCAGCAGCTTAGACGGAGGACAGTACAATGAGCAGTTCTTC.

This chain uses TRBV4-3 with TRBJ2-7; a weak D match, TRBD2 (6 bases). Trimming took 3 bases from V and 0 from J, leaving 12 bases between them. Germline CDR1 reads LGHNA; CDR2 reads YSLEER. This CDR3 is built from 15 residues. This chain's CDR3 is CASSQLDGSSYEQYF. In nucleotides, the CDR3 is TGCGCCAGCAGCCAGCTGGACGGGAGCTCCTACGAGCAGTACTTC.

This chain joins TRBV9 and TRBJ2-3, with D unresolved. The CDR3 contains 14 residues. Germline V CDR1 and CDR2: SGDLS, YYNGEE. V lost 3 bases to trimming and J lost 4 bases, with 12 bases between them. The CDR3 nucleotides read TGTGCCAGCAGCGCCCTGGTGACTCCAGATACGCAGTATTTT. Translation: CASSALVTPDTQYF.

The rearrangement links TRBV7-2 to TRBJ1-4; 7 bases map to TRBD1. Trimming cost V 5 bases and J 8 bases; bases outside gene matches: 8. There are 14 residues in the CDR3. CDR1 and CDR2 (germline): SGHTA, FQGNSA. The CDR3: CASSKGGAEEKLFF. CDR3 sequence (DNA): TGTGCCAGCAGCAAAGGGGGCGCCGAGGAAAAACTGTTTTTT.

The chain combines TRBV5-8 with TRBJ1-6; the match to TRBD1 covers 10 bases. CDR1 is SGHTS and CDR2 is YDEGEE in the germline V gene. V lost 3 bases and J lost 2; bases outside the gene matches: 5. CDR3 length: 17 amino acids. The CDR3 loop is CASSYWTGGTYNSPLHF. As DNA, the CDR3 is TGTGCCAGCAGCTACTGGACAGGGGGTACCTATAATTCACCCCTCCACTTT.

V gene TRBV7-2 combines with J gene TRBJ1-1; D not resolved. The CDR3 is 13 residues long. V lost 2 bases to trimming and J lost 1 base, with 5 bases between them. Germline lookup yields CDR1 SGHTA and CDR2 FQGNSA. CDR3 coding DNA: TGTGCCAGCAGCTTACAGGAGAACACTGAAGCTTTCTTT. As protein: CASSLQENTEAFF.

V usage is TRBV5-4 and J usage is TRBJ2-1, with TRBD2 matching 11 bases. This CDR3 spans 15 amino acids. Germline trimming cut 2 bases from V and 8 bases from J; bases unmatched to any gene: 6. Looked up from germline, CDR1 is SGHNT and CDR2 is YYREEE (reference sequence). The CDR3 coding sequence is TGTGCCAGCAGCTTCCGACTAGCGGGGATGGATGAGCAGTTCTTC. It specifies CASSFRLAGMDEQFF.

The CDR3 region is CASSRDHLSNQPQHF. CDR3 bases: TGTGCCAGCTCACGGGATCACCTTAGCAATCAGCCCCAGCATTTT. The chain is built from TRBV9 and TRBJ1-5; no clear D. This CDR3 contains 15 residues. Germline CDR1 reads SGDLS; CDR2 reads YYNGEE. V gave up 7 bases and J gave up 0 bases, with 14 bases separating them.

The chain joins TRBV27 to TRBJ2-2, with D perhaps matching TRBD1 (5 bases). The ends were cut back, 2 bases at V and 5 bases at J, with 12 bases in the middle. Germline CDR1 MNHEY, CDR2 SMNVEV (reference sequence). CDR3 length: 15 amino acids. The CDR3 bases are TGTGCCAGCAGTTTAAGTACAGGACGAACCGGGGAGCTGTTTTTT. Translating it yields CASSLSTGRTGELFF.

The CDR3 loop is CASRMTGPNEKLFF. For the CDR3, the DNA is TGTGCCAGCAGGATGACAGGGCCTAATGAAAAACTGTTTTTT. V usage is TRBV6-5 and J usage is TRBJ1-4; 7 nucleotides line up with TRBD1. In germline, CDR1 is MNHEY, CDR2 SVGAGI. CDR3 size: 14 residues. The V gene end was trimmed by 6 bases and the J gene end by 3 bases; junction bases not matched to a gene: 4.

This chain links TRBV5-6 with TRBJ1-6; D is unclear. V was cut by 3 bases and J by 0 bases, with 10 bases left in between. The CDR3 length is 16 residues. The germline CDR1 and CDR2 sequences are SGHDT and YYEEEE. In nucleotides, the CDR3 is TGTGCCAGCAGCTCGTTCGAGAGCTCCTATAATTCACCCCTCCACTTT. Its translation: CASSSFESSYNSPLHF.